This T cell receptor beta chain derives from a study of GPR56 and killer-like receptors on CD4 memory cells (dated by TCRdb to about 2019). Looking at the study overall: According to the study's proposal, human CD4+ memory T-cell differentiation and cytokine production potential are marked by the progressive acquisition of KLRB1, KLRG1, GPR56 and then KLRF1. Healthy blood donors in the study were described as age-matched to the liver disease patients, whose median age was around 72 years.

The investigation overall reported the following: The authors took the finding that clones dominating late populations 4 and 5 were also present in early populations 1 and 2 as evidence for linear differentiation. Diversity and similarity analyses were restricted to the 100 most expanded clones per population rather than full repertoires. TCR repertoires overlapped especially between the late populations 4 and 5, and partly population 3. Clonal frequency was low in the marker-negative population and increased progressively along the proposed pathway, with TCRbeta diversity decreasing accordingly.

Five KLR/GPR56-defined CD4+ populations were enriched by fluorescence-activated cell sorting before TCRbeta sequencing. TCRbeta repertoires of five CD4+ T-cell subsets defined by KLRB1, KLRG1, GPR56 and KLRF1 expression were sequenced to test a linear memory differentiation pathway. TCR-sequenced cells came from peripheral blood of healthy control individuals, reported as five donors in the TCRbeta analysis figure. Heparinized peripheral blood was collected and all samples were processed within one hour of retrieval. To isolate peripheral blood mononuclear cells, blood was diluted 1:2 in PBS and put through Biocoll density gradient centrifugation at room temperature. Before flow sorting, CD4+ T cells were enriched from freshly isolated PBMCs by magnetic sorting with anti-CD4 MicroBeads. A BD FACSAria II was used to sort CD4+ T cells, enriched from the PBMCs of healthy donors, according to marker expression. Surface staining used anti-KLRB1 clone 191B8, anti-KLRF1 clone 4A4.D10 and anti-KLRG1 clone REA261 antibodies from Miltenyi Biotec.

The listed sequencing device is Illumina HiSeq 2500. For construction of sequencing libraries, the recombined TCRbeta locus was amplified according to a previously published PCR protocol. In the authors' own workflow: Reads whose average quality score was below 30 were removed, and the reads that remained were processed with IMSEQ. Each clonotype was defined by Vbeta gene, Jbeta gene and CDR3 amino acid sequence. Repertoire overlap between populations was quantified with the Morisita-Horn index computed on the top 100 expanded clones. Clonal diversity was assessed with Rényi diversity profiles calculated on the top 100 expanded clones. Reprocessed by TCRdb, the reads give a single entry per CDR3 protein sequence, without DNA. The V and J calls reflect TCRdb's pipeline rather than the authors' work. This sample's table has entries for 2,500 to 4,000 distinct CDR3 sequences. The ten biggest clones cover roughly 5% of the sample.

Via the germline V gene (reference sequence), CDR1 is DFQATT and CDR2 SNEGSKA. The cysteine opens and the phenylalanine closes a CDR3 of 14 amino acids. DNA is not recorded here. On this clonotype itself: Its target antigen remains unknown.

This receptor chain uses TRBV20-1 and TRBJ1-1; TCRdb's D call of TRBD1 is untestable without DNA. Specimen: memory CD4+ T cells from blood. The sequence was collected from a human donor in good health. CDR3 loop: CSARLLQGNTEAFF.